These T cell receptor beta chains were read from a single sample in a study of cytomegalovirus exposure and HLA in healthy donors. The assay was immunoSEQ multiplex PCR, and TCRdb's table has in-frame clones only and misses some. The repertoire includes over 110,000 clones, more than 70% of them detected once, and less than 1.5% sits in the top ten. Material: PBMCs. The receptor set was obtained from a male donor in good health and CMV-seropositive. Each CDR3 is given without its conserved first and last residue. The order of the fields is V gene, D gene, clone size, CDR3 protein. A D gene is named only where the DNA matches it firmly. Clone size is not always given. Where it is, it says once, few, many or a class for expanded clones.

v_call: TRBV7-2; d_call: -; clone_size: -; cdr3_aa: ASSFRHGPATDTQY
v_call: TRBV18; d_call: TRBD1; clone_size: -; cdr3_aa: ASSLGDRPEQF
v_call: TRBV7-2; d_call: TRBD2; clone_size: -; cdr3_aa: ASSLFYGGGRDEQF
v_call: TRBV2; d_call: TRBD1; clone_size: few; cdr3_aa: ASSEAQLRDRVVGTYGYT
v_call: TRBV7-6; d_call: TRBD1; clone_size: -; cdr3_aa: ASSYTGTGDEQY
v_call: TRBV6-1; d_call: -; clone_size: once; cdr3_aa: ASTGTGLSYEQY
v_call: TRBV19; d_call: -; clone_size: -; cdr3_aa: ASSMDSGNPGEKLF
v_call: TRBV13; d_call: TRBD1; clone_size: -; cdr3_aa: ASSWGQLKTEAF
v_call: TRBV27; d_call: TRBD2; clone_size: -; cdr3_aa: ASSFRGRRNTGELF
v_call: TRBV11-2; d_call: TRBD2; clone_size: -; cdr3_aa: ASSLRAGDEQF
v_call: TRBV6-5; d_call: TRBD1; clone_size: -; cdr3_aa: ASSSGTGLTGELF
v_call: TRBV10-2; d_call: TRBD1; clone_size: -; cdr3_aa: ASRDRSNQPQH
v_call: TRBV5-1; d_call: TRBD2; clone_size: -; cdr3_aa: ASSTGTSGRPHYNEQF
v_call: TRBV6-6; d_call: -; clone_size: -; cdr3_aa: ASSRAGQGVSYEQY
v_call: TRBV27; d_call: TRBD1; clone_size: -; cdr3_aa: ASGPRDRSYEQY
v_call: TRBV29-1; d_call: -; clone_size: -; cdr3_aa: SVVALEPGTEAF
v_call: TRBV9; d_call: -; clone_size: -; cdr3_aa: ASSPQITGTDTQY
v_call: TRBV7-9; d_call: TRBD1; clone_size: -; cdr3_aa: ASSLGGTDGYT
v_call: TRBV9; d_call: TRBD2; clone_size: -; cdr3_aa: ASSPGLAVSYEQY
v_call: TRBV10-3; d_call: -; clone_size: -; cdr3_aa: AISESREEQPQH
v_call: TRBV9; d_call: TRBD2; clone_size: -; cdr3_aa: ASNGDVTGGPNYNEQF
v_call: TRBV6-1; d_call: TRBD1; clone_size: -; cdr3_aa: ASSYLPGQGNEQF
v_call: TRBV12-5; d_call: -; clone_size: -; cdr3_aa: ASTINYGYT
v_call: TRBV6-5; d_call: -; clone_size: once; cdr3_aa: ASRIDTYSGNTIY
v_call: TRBV19; d_call: TRBD2; clone_size: -; cdr3_aa: ASSLAADTQY
v_call: TRBV6-1; d_call: -; clone_size: -; cdr3_aa: ASSPKYGVEQY
v_call: TRBV18; d_call: -; clone_size: -; cdr3_aa: ASSPQGGNGNQPQH
v_call: TRBV6-1; d_call: TRBD1; clone_size: -; cdr3_aa: ASSEGGTGDGYT
v_call: TRBV7-9; d_call: TRBD1; clone_size: -; cdr3_aa: ASTNSKGAGETQY
v_call: TRBV4-1; d_call: -; clone_size: -; cdr3_aa: ASSQIQGYEQY
v_call: TRBV28; d_call: TRBD1; clone_size: -; cdr3_aa: ASSRSRTGGLGEQY
v_call: TRBV7-9; d_call: -; clone_size: -; cdr3_aa: SSSLGAGELF
v_call: TRBV11-2; d_call: -; clone_size: -; cdr3_aa: ASSSLRPGSMNTEAF
v_call: TRBV18; d_call: TRBD1; clone_size: -; cdr3_aa: ASSARQGGDGSNQPQH
v_call: TRBV15; d_call: TRBD2; clone_size: -; cdr3_aa: ATSRSPEVRGTNTGELF
v_call: TRBV6-5; d_call: -; clone_size: -; cdr3_aa: ASSPVSGSYNEQF
v_call: TRBV6-6; d_call: -; clone_size: -; cdr3_aa: ASSPGLYYEQY
v_call: TRBV10-2; d_call: -; clone_size: -; cdr3_aa: ASSIAASSYNEQF
v_call: TRBV25-1; d_call: -; clone_size: -; cdr3_aa: ASSETGVNEQF
v_call: TRBV5-1; d_call: TRBD2; clone_size: -; cdr3_aa: ASSFGLAGDGTGELF
v_call: TRBV9; d_call: TRBD2; clone_size: -; cdr3_aa: ASSPRGGLVGETQY
v_call: TRBV5-4; d_call: TRBD1; clone_size: -; cdr3_aa: ASSLGQGSETEAF